The T cell receptor (beta chain) under discussion was sequenced for a study of identical twins. Findings and caveats of the study: Diverse VJ usage suggested most zero-insertion clonotypes were not invariant T cells.

The ends lost 0 bases at V and 2 bases at J; junction bases unmatched: 4. CDR1 and CDR2 from the germline V gene are PRHDT and FYEKMQ (reference sequence). The CDR3 sequence is 17 residues long. Only a few counts were recorded for this clonotype. Its specificity is not known. TCRdb re-called the 5' RACE reads with MiXCR, one entry per CDR3 protein. Of 1.5 million to 2 million distinct CDR3 sequences in the sample, roughly a third were seen once. The specimen sequenced was cord blood. The V gene is TRBV13, the J gene TRBJ2-1, with 10 bases aligning to TRBD2. The sequence came from a newborn girl in good health. In DNA, the CDR3 is TGTGCCAGCAGCTTAGGCCAAAGCGGGGGGGCCTACAATGAGCAGTTCTTC. Protein sequence: CASSLGQSGGAYNEQFF.